This TCR beta chain stems from a study of monozygotic twins with inflammatory bowel disease. TCRalpha and TCRbeta cDNA underwent two nested PCRs of about 17 and 10 cycles. From its re-call of the 5' RACE reads, TCRdb lists each CDR3 protein once, without DNA. There are some 200,000 distinct CDR3 sequences in the sample, with roughly 7.5% held by the top ten. Germline V CDR1 and CDR2: SEHNR, FQNEAQ (reference sequence). There are 15 residues in the CDR3. This clonotype was sampled from a human donor with ulcerative colitis or Crohn's disease, or a healthy co-twin of an affected twin (not recorded which). Sequenced material: blood. The chain has TRBV7-9 and TRBJ1-1; TCRdb's D call of TRBD1 is untestable without DNA. CDR3 in amino acids: CASSLSGGWGTEAFF.